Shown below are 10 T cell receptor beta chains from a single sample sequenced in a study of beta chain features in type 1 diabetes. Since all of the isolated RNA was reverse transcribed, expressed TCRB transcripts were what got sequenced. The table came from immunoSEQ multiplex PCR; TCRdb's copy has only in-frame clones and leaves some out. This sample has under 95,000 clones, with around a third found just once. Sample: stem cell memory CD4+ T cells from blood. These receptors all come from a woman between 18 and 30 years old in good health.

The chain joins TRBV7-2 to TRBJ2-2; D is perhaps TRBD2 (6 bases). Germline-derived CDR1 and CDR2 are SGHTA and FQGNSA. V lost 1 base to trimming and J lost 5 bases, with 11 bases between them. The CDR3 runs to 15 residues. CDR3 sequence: CASSLGSSGTGELFF. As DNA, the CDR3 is TGTGCCAGCAGCTTAGGTAGTAGCGGTACCGGGGAGCTGTTTTTT.

CDR3 in amino acids: CASSPGGANQPQHF. DNA for the CDR3: TGTGCCAGCTCCCCAGGGGGCGCAAATCAGCCCCAGCATTTT. This sequence joins TRBV18 and TRBJ1-5, with 8 bases that match TRBD1. V lost 6 bases to trimming and J lost 4 bases; unmatched junction nucleotides: 5. This CDR3 region has 14 residues. The germline V gene encodes CDR1 KGHSH and CDR2 LQKENI.

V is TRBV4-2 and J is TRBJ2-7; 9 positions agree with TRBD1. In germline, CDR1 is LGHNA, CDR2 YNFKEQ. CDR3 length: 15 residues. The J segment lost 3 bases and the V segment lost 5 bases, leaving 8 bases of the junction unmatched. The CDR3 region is CASSVGQGSNYEQYF. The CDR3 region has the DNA TGTGCCAGCAGCGTAGGACAGGGGTCCAACTACGAGCAGTACTTC.

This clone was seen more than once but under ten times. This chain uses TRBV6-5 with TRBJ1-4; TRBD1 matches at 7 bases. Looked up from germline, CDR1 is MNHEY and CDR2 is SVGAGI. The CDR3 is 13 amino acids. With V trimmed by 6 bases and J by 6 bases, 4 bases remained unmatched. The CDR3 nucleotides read TGTGCCAGCAGGACAGGGTGGGATGAAAAACTGTTTTTT. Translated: CASRTGWDEKLFF.

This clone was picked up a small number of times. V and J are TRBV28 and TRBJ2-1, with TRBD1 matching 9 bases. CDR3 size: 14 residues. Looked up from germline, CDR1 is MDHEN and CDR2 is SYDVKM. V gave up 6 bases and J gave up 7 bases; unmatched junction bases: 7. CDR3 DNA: TGTGCCAGCAGAGACGGGACAGGGAGTAATGAGCAGTTCTTC. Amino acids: CASRDGTGSNEQFF. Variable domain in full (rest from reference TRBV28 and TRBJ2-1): DVKVTQSSRYLVKRTGEKVFLECVQDMDHENMFWYRQDPGLGLRLIYFSYDVKMKEKGDIPEGYSVSREKKERFSLILESASTNQTSMYLCASRDGTGSNEQFFGPGTRLTVL.

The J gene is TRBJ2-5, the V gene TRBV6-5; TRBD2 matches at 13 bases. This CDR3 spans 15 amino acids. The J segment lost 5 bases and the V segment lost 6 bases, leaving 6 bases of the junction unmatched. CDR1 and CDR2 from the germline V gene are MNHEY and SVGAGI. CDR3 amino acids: CASSPGLAGEETQYF. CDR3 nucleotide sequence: TGTGCCAGCAGCCCCGGACTAGCGGGGGAGGAGACCCAGTACTTC.

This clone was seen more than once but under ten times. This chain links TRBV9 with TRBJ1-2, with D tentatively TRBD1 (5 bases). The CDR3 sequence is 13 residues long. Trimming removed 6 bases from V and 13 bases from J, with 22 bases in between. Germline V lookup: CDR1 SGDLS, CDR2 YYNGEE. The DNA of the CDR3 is TGTGCCAGCACACCGCGGGGGACTGCTGGGGCCACCTTC. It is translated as CASTPRGTAGATF.

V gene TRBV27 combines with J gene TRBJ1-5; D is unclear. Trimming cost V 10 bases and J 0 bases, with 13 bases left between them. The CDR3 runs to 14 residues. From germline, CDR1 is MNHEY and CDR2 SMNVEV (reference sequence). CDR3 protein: CATPLQYSNQPQHF. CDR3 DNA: TGTGCCACCCCCTTACAGTATAGCAATCAGCCCCAGCATTTT.

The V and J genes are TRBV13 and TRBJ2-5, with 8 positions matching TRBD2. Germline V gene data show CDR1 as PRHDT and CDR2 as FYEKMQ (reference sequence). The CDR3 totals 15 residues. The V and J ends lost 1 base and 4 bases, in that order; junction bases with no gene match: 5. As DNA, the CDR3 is TGTGCCAGCAGCTTAGCAGCGGGAGCGGGAGAGACCCAGTACTTC. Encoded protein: CASSLAAGAGETQYF.

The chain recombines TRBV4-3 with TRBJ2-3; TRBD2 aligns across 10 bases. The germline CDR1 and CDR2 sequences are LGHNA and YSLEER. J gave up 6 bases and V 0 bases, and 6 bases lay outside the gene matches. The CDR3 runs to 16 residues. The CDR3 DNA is TGCGCCAGCAGCCAAGAGGATAGCGGGGGGCATGATACGCAGTATTTT. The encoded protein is CASSQEDSGGHDTQYF.